A selection of T cell receptor beta chains follows, all from one sample in a study of blood T cell repertoires in COVID-19. The data were produced by immunoSEQ multiplex PCR, yet TCRdb's version contains in-frame clones alone and is incomplete. The profile shows about 420,000 clones, 85% to 90% of them singletons. Sequencing input: peripheral blood. Receptor source: a man between 18 and 29 years old with COVID-19, enrolled during active disease. CDR3s include the opening cysteine and the closing phenylalanine or tryptophan. The D gene is left open where the match is weak. Size is stated for part of the rows, as once, few or many counts, or as a class when the clone is expanded.

D: .
J: TRBJ2-3
V: TRBV5-1
size: .
DNA: TGCGCCAGCAGCTTGGCCGATGGAGGCGCAGATACGCAGTATTTT
CDR3: CASSLADGGADTQYF

D: TRBD1
J: TRBJ1-4
V: TRBV5-1
size: .
DNA: TGCGCCAGCAGCGGGAGTGGGACAGGGGGGGAAAAACTGTTTTTT
CDR3: CASSGSGTGGEKLFF

D: .
J: TRBJ1-5
V: TRBV10-3
size: once
DNA: TGTGCCATCAGTGTGGAACTAAATCAGCCCCAGCATTTT
CDR3: CAISVELNQPQHF

D: .
J: TRBJ1-3
V: TRBV3-1/TRBV3-2
size: .
DNA: TGTGCCAGCAGCCTAGCCGGACAGTATGGAAACACCATATATTTT
CDR3: CASSLAGQYGNTIYF

D: TRBD2
J: TRBJ2-3
V: TRBV6-5
size: .
DNA: TGTGCCAGCAGTTACGGGGGGGGGTATACGCAGTATTTT
CDR3: CASSYGGGYTQYF

D: TRBD2
J: TRBJ2-5
V: TRBV20-1
size: .
DNA: TGCAGTGCTAGTTTCGGGGGGGAAGAGACCCAGTACTTC
CDR3: CSASFGGEETQYF

D: .
J: TRBJ1-2
V: TRBV5-4
size: .
DNA: TGTGCCAGCAGCTTGGAGGGAGGAGGCTATGGCTACACCTTC
CDR3: CASSLEGGGYGYTF

D: .
J: TRBJ2-3
V: TRBV18
size: .
DNA: TGTGCCAGCTCACCACCGAGCGCTAGCACAGATACGCAGTATTTT
CDR3: CASSPPSASTDTQYF

D: .
J: TRBJ1-5
V: TRBV25-1
size: .
DNA: TGTGCCAGCAGTGAGGCAGGTGGTAATCAGCCCCAGCATTTT
CDR3: CASSEAGGNQPQHF

D: .
J: TRBJ2-5
V: TRBV10-2
size: .
DNA: TGCGCCACCTCCGAGCGGCAAGAGACCCAGTACTTC
CDR3: CATSERQETQYF

D: TRBD2
J: TRBJ2-5
V: TRBV5-4
size: .
DNA: TGTGCCAGCAGCATTTGGGTTAGCGGGGCGGAGACCCAGTACTTC
CDR3: CASSIWVSGAETQYF

D: .
J: TRBJ2-1
V: TRBV5-1
size: .
DNA: TGCGCCAGCAGCTTGGATGTGAGCTCCTACAATGAGCAGTTCTTC
CDR3: CASSLDVSSYNEQFF

D: .
J: TRBJ1-5
V: TRBV7-6
size: .
DNA: TGTGCCAGCAGCTTAGGTGGAGGGTACAATCAGCCCCAGCATTTT
CDR3: CASSLGGGYNQPQHF

D: .
J: TRBJ2-7
V: TRBV27
size: .
DNA: TGTGCCAGCAGTCAAGACAGGGAGGTGGCCTACGAGCAGTACTTC
CDR3: CASSQDREVAYEQYF

D: .
J: TRBJ2-3
V: TRBV6-5
size: .
DNA: TGTGCCAGCAGTTGGACCCGAGGGTCAGATACGCAGTATTTT
CDR3: CASSWTRGSDTQYF

D: TRBD2
J: TRBJ2-7
V: TRBV30
size: once
DNA: TGTGCCTGGCGGCAGGGAGGGAGCGAGCAGTACTTC
CDR3: CAWRQGGSEQYF

D: TRBD2
J: TRBJ2-5
V: TRBV19
size: .
DNA: TGTGCCACGGACCCGGGGGGAGGGTCAGAGACCCAGTACTTC
CDR3: CATDPGGGSETQYF

D: TRBD1
J: TRBJ2-3
V: TRBV2
size: .
DNA: TGTGCCAGCAGTGTGGACAGGGGAGGCTCAGATACGCAGTATTTT
CDR3: CASSVDRGGSDTQYF

D: TRBD2
J: TRBJ2-1
V: TRBV30
size: .
DNA: TGTGCCTGGAGCTTACTAGCGAATGAGCAGTTCTTC
CDR3: CAWSLLANEQFF

D: TRBD2
J: TRBJ2-2
V: TRBV5-4
size: .
DNA: TGTGCCAGCAGGCGGACTAGCGGGGGGAACACCGGGGAGCTGTTTTTT
CDR3: CASRRTSGGNTGELFF

D: TRBD2
J: TRBJ2-1
V: TRBV14
size: .
DNA: TGTGCCAGCAGCCAAGTATTCGCTTTGGCGGGGGGTGAGCAGTTCTTC
CDR3: CASSQVFALAGGEQFF

D: TRBD2
J: TRBJ2-7
V: TRBV5-1
size: .
DNA: TGCGCCAGCAGCTTGGGACTAGCGGGGATTTACGAGCAGTACTTC
CDR3: CASSLGLAGIYEQYF

D: .
J: TRBJ1-5
V: TRBV30
size: once
DNA: TGTGCCTGGGCAATGAGCCATAGCAATCAGCCCCAGCATTTT
CDR3: CAWAMSHSNQPQHF

D: TRBD1
J: TRBJ2-5
V: TRBV24-1
size: .
DNA: TGTGCCACCAGGGCAGGGGGAATCGAGGAGACCCAGTACTTC
CDR3: CATRAGGIEETQYF